The entry that follows covers one T cell receptor (beta chain) sequence. This sample was taken from a study of blood T cell repertoires in COVID-19. Study information: Donors in the United States, Italy and Spain gave samples during acute or convalescent COVID-19. PBMCs, B-cell-depleted T cells, or T cells provided the cDNA or gDNA that made up the material.

Per the authors' pipeline: Estimation of nucleated cell counts relied on the amplification of reference gene primers. Sequencing used immunoSEQ multiplex PCR; TCRdb keeps in-frame clones, though not all of them. V and J calls and clone size follow that table, whereas D and trimming were derived from the DNA. The data show roughly 110,000 clones, with approximately 86% seen just once and 4% to 5% held by the top ten. The CDR3 loop spans 14 amino acids. Looked up from germline, CDR1 is LGHNT and CDR2 is FRNRAP. V dropped 2 bases and J dropped 5; count of bases not matched to a gene: 5. The genes are TRBV12-5 and TRBJ1-1; the match to TRBD1 covers 7 bases. The sequence derives from a middle-aged man with acute or convalescent COVID-19. Sample: peripheral blood. DNA for the CDR3: TGTGCTAGTGGTTTGAGTCAGGGGGATACTGAAGCTTTCTTT. It codes for CASGLSQGDTEAFF.